The 5 T cell receptor beta chains below all came from one sample that was sequenced in a study of CD8 T cells in ankylosing spondylitis. Points from the study as a whole: A motif of under 10 highly homologous TCR beta variants was seen as apparently characteristic of ankylosing spondylitis blood.

In TCRdb, the 5' RACE reads were re-called with MiXCR into one record per CDR3 protein. This sample yields around 490,000 distinct CDR3 sequences, of which under 5.5% are seen a single time; roughly 3.3% belongs to the top ten. No antigen has been assigned to these receptors. The specimen was blood, either unsorted or a sorted T cell fraction (not recorded which). These receptors all stem from a male donor with ankylosing spondylitis.

In its sample, this clonotype was seen many times. The rearrangement uses TRBV7-8 and TRBJ1-4, with D possibly being TRBD1 (5 bases). Trimming pared 4 bases from V and 3 bases from J, leaving 12 bases between. Per germline, CDR1 SGHVS and CDR2 FQNEAQ. The CDR3 contains 15 residues. The chain's CDR3 is CASSSVRVPNEKLFF. CDR3 DNA sequence: TGTGCCAGCAGCTCCGTCAGGGTACCTAATGAAAAACTGTTTTTT.

This clonotype was recorded at least ten times. The rearrangement links TRBV7-3 to TRBJ2-1; 10 positions match TRBD2. The CDR3 runs 16 residues. The V segment lost 2 bases and the J segment 4 bases; nucleotides outside the gene matches: 5. From germline, CDR1 is SGHTA and CDR2 FQGTGA. Here the CDR3 DNA reads TGTGCCAGCAGCTTATCGTCTAGCGGGGGTTACAATGAGCAGTTCTTC. Translated: CASSLSSSGGYNEQFF.

On this clonotype itself: Mismatch with germline at one junction end may stem from a read error. This sequence joins TRBV20-1 and TRBJ2-1; 8 positions match TRBD1. The CDR3 loop spans 15 amino acids. The germline V gene has CDR1 DFQATT and CDR2 SNEGSKA (reference sequence). This chain's CDR3 is CSARDRRTGNKEQFF. The DNA of the CDR3 is TGCAGTGCTAGAGATCGTAGGACAGGGAACAAAGAGCAGTTCTTC.

This clonotype was counted many times. V and J are TRBV12-3 or TRBV12-4 and TRBJ1-2, with D maybe TRBD1 (6 bases). This CDR3 has 14 residues. Trimming cost V 6 bases and J 4 bases, with 15 bases left between them. CDR3: CASRPTGQVYGYTF. The CDR3 DNA reads as TGTGCCAGCAGGCCCACAGGGCAAGTCTATGGCTACACCTTC.

This clonotype has ten or more counts. The chain recombines TRBV5-1 with TRBJ2-7; D not certain. This CDR3 is 14 amino acids long. V lost 4 bases and J lost 2, with 13 bases in between. CDR1 and CDR2 (germline): SGHRS, YFSETQ. In nucleotides, the CDR3 is TGCGCCAGCAGCCCTCCGACGGACCCCTACGAGCAGTACTTC. It yields the protein CASSPPTDPYEQYF.